This T cell receptor (beta chain) was recorded in a study of T cells in Graves' hyperthyroidism and ophthalmopathy. Study observations and caveats: Prediction of ophthalmopathy progression came a median roughly 6.7 months pre-onset. Blood samples included most of the expanded thyroid clonotypes exceeding 0.001.

The V gene's germline CDR1 is KGHSH and CDR2 LQKENI. The CDR3 totals 15 residues. This clonotype appeared a few times. Its antigen is not known. The junction departs from the called germline gene at one end, perhaps through a read error. What was amplified from RNA transcripts were TCR beta CDR3 regions. The HTBI set primed first-round TCR CDR3 RT-PCR. TCRdb re-called the multiplex PCR reads through MiXCR, storing one row per CDR3 protein. The sample records 350,000 or so distinct CDR3 sequences, 18% being singletons. The V and J genes are TRBV18 and TRBJ1-2; possible D gene TRBD1, 6 bases. Material for sequencing was blood. This clonotype originated in a woman aged 40 to 49 with Graves' ophthalmopathy. This CDR3 is CASSPEDRAVYGYNF. The CDR3 DNA reads as TGTGCCAGCTCACCAGAGGACAGAGCAGTTTATGGCTACAACTTC.